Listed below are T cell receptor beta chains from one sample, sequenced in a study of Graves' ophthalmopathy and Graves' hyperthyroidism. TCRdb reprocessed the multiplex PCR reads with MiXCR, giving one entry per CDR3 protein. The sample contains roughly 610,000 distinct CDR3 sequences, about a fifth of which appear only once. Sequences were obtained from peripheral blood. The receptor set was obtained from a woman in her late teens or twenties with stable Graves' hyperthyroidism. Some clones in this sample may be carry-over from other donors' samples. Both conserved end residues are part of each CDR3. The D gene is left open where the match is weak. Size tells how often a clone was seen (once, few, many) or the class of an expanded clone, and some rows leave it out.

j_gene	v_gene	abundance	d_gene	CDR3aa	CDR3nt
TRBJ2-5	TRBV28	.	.	CASTSSQETQYF	TGTGCCAGCACTAGCTCCCAAGAGACCCAGTACTTC
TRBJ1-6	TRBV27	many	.	CASSLSTSYNSPLHF	TGTGCCAGCAGTTTATCGACCAGCTATAATTCACCCCTCCACTTT
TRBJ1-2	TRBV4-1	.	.	CASSQGLGLGTNYGYTF	TGCGCCAGCAGCCAAGGGTTGGGGCTAGGAACCAACTATGGCTACACCTTC
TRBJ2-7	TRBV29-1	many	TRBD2	CSVVPLAVGNEQYF	TGCAGCGTCGTACCTCTAGCGGTAGGAAACGAGCAGTACTTC
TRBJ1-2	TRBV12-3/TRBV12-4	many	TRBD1	CASSLPGQNYGYTF	TGTGCCAGCAGTTTACCGGGACAGAACTATGGCTACACCTTC
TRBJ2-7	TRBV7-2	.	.	CASSVRGGDGYEQYF	TGTGCCAGCAGCGTCAGGGGGGGTGATGGGTACGAGCAGTACTTC
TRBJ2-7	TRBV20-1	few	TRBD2	CSASDGLAGNSYEQYF	TGCAGTGCTAGTGATGGACTAGCGGGGAACTCCTACGAGCAGTACTTC
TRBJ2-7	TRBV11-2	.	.	CASSLNERIEQYF	TGTGCCAGCAGCTTAAACGAGCGTATCGAGCAGTACTTC
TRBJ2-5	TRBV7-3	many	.	CASSFGGRGETQYF	TGTGCCAGCAGCTTTGGGGGCCGGGGAGAGACCCAGTACTTC
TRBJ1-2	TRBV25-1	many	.	CASSEDPWVKGYTF	TGTGCCAGCAGTGAAGATCCGTGGGTTAAGGGCTACACCTTC
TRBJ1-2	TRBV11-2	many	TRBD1	CASSLVSGGVYGYTF	TGTGCCAGCAGCTTAGTTTCAGGGGGCGTTTATGGCTACACCTTC
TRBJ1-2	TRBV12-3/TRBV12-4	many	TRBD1	CASLMTGSGYTF	TGTGCCAGCTTGATGACAGGGTCTGGCTACACCTTC
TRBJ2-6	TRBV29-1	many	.	CSVEGGASGANVLTF	TGCAGCGTTGAAGGAGGGGCCTCTGGGGCCAACGTCCTGACTTTC
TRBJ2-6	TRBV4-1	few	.	CASSPGLWTGANVLTF	TGCGCCAGCAGCCCTGGGCTTTGGACTGGGGCCAACGTCCTGACTTTC
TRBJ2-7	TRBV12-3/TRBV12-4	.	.	CASSLDMGNEQYF	TGTGCCAGCAGCCTAGACATGGGAAACGAGCAGTACTTC
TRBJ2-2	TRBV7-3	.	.	CASSPGNTRELFF	TGTGCCAGCAGTCCCGGGAACACCAGGGAGCTGTTTTTT
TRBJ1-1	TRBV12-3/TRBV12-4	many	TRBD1	CASSHRDRGPGTEAFF	TGTGCCAGCAGTCACCGGGACAGGGGGCCGGGCACTGAAGCTTTCTTT
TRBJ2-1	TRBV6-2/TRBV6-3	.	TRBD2	CASRWTSGGASSYNEQFF	TGTGCCAGCAGATGGACTAGCGGGGGGGCATCCTCCTACAATGAGCAGTTCTTC
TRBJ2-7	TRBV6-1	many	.	CASSEPWGGITGEQYF	TGTGCCAGCAGTGAGCCTTGGGGCGGGATTACTGGCGAGCAGTACTTC
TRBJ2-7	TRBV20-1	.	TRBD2	CSARSSGNSYEQYF	TGCAGTGCTAGATCTAGCGGGAATTCCTACGAGCAGTACTTC
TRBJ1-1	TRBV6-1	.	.	CATNAAKAEAFF	TGTGCCACCAACGCCGCCAAGGCTGAAGCTTTCTTT
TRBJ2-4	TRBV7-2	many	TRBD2	CASSPWTSGGAIQYF	TGTGCCAGCAGCCCCTGGACTAGCGGGGGGGCAATTCAGTACTTC
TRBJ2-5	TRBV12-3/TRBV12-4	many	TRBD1	CASSPGPGGTETQYF	TGTGCCAGCAGTCCAGGGCCAGGGGGCACGGAGACCCAGTACTTC
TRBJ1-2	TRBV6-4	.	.	CASSDFLEGGYGYTF	TGTGCCAGCAGTGACTTTCTGGAGGGGGGGTATGGCTACACCTTC
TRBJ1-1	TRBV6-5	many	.	CASSGTSNTEAFF	TGTGCCAGCAGCGGGACGTCCAACACTGAAGCTTTCTTT
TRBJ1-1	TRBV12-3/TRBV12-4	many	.	CASSLVFPENTEAFF	TGTGCCAGCAGTTTAGTCTTCCCGGAGAACACTGAAGCTTTCTTT
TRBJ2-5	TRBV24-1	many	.	CATSDLVQLEETQYF	TGTGCCACCAGTGATTTGGTACAGTTAGAAGAGACCCAGTACTTC
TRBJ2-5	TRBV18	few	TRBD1	CASSPGQTETQYF	TGTGCCAGCTCACCGGGACAGACGGAGACCCAGTACTTC
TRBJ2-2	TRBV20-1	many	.	CSARGGAGELFF	TGCAGTGCCCGAGGCGGGGCCGGGGAGCTGTTTTTT
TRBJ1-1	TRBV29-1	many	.	CSVEYNTEAFF	TGCAGCGTTGAGTACAACACTGAAGCTTTCTTT
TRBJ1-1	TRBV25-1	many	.	CASSELNGVSEAFF	TGTGCCAGCAGTGAACTGAACGGGGTATCTGAAGCTTTCTTT
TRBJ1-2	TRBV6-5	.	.	CASSYSGVSGYGYTF	TGTGCCAGCAGTTACTCTGGGGTATCTGGCTATGGCTACACCTTC
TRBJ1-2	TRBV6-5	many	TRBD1	CASSSRLTGVYGYTF	TGTGCCAGCAGTTCGCGACTGACAGGGGTCTATGGCTACACCTTC
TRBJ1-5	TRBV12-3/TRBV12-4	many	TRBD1	CASTTGGEDQPQHF	TGTGCCAGCACGACAGGGGGCGAGGATCAGCCCCAGCATTTT
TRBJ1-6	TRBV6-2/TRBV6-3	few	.	CASTPPGAPLHF	TGTGCCAGCACCCCGCCGGGGGCACCCCTCCACTTT
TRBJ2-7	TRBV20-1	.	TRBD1	CSAHGTGLYEQYF	TGCAGTGCCCACGGGACAGGCCTCTACGAGCAGTACTTC
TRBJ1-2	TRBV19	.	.	CASSRNFGGSYGYTF	TGTGCCAGTAGTCGGAATTTCGGGGGTTCATATGGCTACACCTTC
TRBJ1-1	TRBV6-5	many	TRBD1	CASGGSGGSGTEAFF	TGTGCCAGCGGGGGTTCAGGGGGCAGTGGCACTGAAGCTTTCTTT
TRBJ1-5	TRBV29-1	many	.	CSAADGLDQPQHF	TGCAGCGCCGCGGACGGTTTAGATCAGCCCCAGCATTTT
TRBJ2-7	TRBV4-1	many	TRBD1	CASSQGGTESYEQYF	TGCGCCAGCAGCCAAGGAGGGACAGAGTCCTACGAGCAGTACTTC
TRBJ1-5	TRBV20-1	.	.	CSAVSGGTDQPQHF	TGCAGTGCTGTATCAGGTGGCACCGATCAGCCCCAGCATTTT
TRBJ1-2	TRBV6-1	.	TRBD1	CASAPAGQPVDGYTF	TGTGCCAGCGCTCCCGCGGGACAGCCCGTAGATGGCTACACCTTC
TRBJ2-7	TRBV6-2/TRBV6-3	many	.	CASSYLTASYEQYF	TGTGCCAGCAGTTACTTGACAGCGTCCTACGAGCAGTACTTC
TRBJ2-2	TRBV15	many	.	CATSRDARALTGELFF	TGTGCCACCAGCAGAGACGCCAGGGCCCTCACCGGGGAGCTGTTTTTT
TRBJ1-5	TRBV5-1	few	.	CASSLAPGRRNQPQHF	TGCGCCAGCAGCTTGGCCCCGGGGCGTCGCAATCAGCCCCAGCATTTT
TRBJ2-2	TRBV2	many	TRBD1	CASSNRGTGELFF	TGTGCCAGCAGCAACAGGGGCACCGGGGAGCTGTTTTTT
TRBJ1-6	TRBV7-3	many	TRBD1	CASSRGTVNSPLHF	TGTGCCAGCAGCCGAGGGACAGTAAATTCACCCCTCCACTTT
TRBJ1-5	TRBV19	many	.	CASSPNVRGRDPGQPQHF	TGTGCCAGTAGCCCAAACGTAAGGGGCAGGGACCCGGGTCAGCCCCAGCATTTT
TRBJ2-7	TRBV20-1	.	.	CSARDMRTSTGEQYF	TGCAGTGCTAGAGATATGAGGACCTCCACCGGGGAGCAGTACTTC
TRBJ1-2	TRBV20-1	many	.	CSASAGPNYGYTF	TGCAGTGCTAGCGCGGGACCCAACTATGGCTACACCTTC
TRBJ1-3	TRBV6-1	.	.	CASKVGSGNTIYF	TGTGCCAGCAAAGTGGGCTCTGGAAACACCATATATTTT
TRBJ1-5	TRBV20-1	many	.	CSASPKTIQPQHF	TGCAGTGCTAGCCCCAAAACAATTCAGCCCCAGCATTTT
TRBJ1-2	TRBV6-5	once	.	CASSWGIGYGYTF	TGTGCCAGCAGTTGGGGGATCGGATATGGCTACACCTTC
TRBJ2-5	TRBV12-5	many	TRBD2	CASGLGTSGEETQYF	TGTGCTAGTGGTTTGGGGACTAGCGGGGAAGAGACCCAGTACTTC
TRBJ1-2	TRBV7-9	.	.	CASSLVSGRDGYTF	TGTGCCAGCAGCTTAGTTTCAGGTCGTGATGGCTACACCTTC
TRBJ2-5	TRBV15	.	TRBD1	CATSPTLAGGKETQYF	TGTGCCACCAGCCCTACTCTGGCAGGGGGAAAAGAGACCCAGTACTTC
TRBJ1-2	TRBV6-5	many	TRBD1	CASSYRTGDYGYTF	TGTGCCAGCAGTTACAGGACAGGAGACTATGGCTACACCTTC
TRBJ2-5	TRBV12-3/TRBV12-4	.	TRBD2	CASSLGGATSGRDQETQYF	TGTGCCAGCAGTTTAGGAGGGGCCACTAGCGGGAGGGACCAAGAGACCCAGTACTTC
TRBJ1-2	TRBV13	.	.	CASSLGRLQGALNYGYTF	TGTGCCAGCAGCTTAGGCCGGCTACAGGGCGCCTTAAACTATGGCTACACCTTC
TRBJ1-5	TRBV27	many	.	CASREGVGNQPQHF	TGTGCCAGCAGGGAGGGGGTTGGCAATCAGCCCCAGCATTTT